This record covers a single TCR beta chain. The source of the sample is a study of blood T cell repertoires in COVID-19. Authors' analysis steps: Amplified reference gene primers provided the basis for estimating nucleated cell counts. Data came from immunoSEQ multiplex PCR; TCRdb stores just in-frame clones and leaves some out. V, J and clone size are those of that table, while D and trimming were read from the DNA. The sample yields hundreds of thousands of clones, roughly 89% seen once. Per the germline V gene, CDR1 is LNHNV and CDR2 is YYDKDF (reference sequence). Deletions cut 1 base from V and 4 bases from J, with 8 bases between. This CDR3 contains 15 residues. Recruitment covered 20 to 25 US areas and drew participants whose ages spanned about 18 to 89 years. Each recovered donor of Cohort 3 presented with two negative PCRs, clearance, or symptom resolution.

The specimen was PBMCs or T cells enriched from blood (not recorded which). The chain employs TRBV15 and TRBJ1-6, with D possibly being TRBD1 (5 bases). This clonotype was sampled from a woman aged 18-29 years who had recovered from COVID-19. The CDR3 DNA reads TGTGCCACCAGCAGAGGAGCAGGGTATAATTCACCCCTCCACTTT. Translated: CATSRGAGYNSPLHF.